These 31 T cell receptor beta chains originate from one sample sequenced in a study of blood T cell repertoires in COVID-19. The data were produced by immunoSEQ multiplex PCR, yet TCRdb's version contains in-frame clones alone and is incomplete. The data contain about 380,000 clones, nearly 90% of them seen just once; the ten biggest clones take up about 7%. The sequencing input was peripheral blood. These receptors were taken from a man aged 18 to 30 with active or convalescent COVID-19.

The chain employs TRBV20-1 and TRBJ2-5; the D is unclear. V lost 4 bases and J 4 bases, leaving 7 bases between the germline ends. Per the germline V gene, CDR1 is DFQATT and CDR2 is SNEGSKA (reference sequence). The CDR3 sequence is 11 residues long. CDR3 sequence: CSATRRETQYF. DNA for the CDR3: TGCAGTGCTACCCGTAGAGAGACCCAGTACTTC.

This clone was found once. This chain uses TRBV18 with TRBJ2-7; D may be TRBD2 (5 bases). The CDR3 extends over 15 amino acids. The germline V gene has CDR1 KGHSH and CDR2 LQKENI. V was pared by 6 bases and J by 6 bases, with 21 bases between. The CDR3 spells CASSLAVWDEGEQYF. The CDR3 DNA reads TGTGCCAGCTCCCTAGCCGTGTGGGATGAGGGCGAGCAGTACTTC.

The chain employs TRBV29-1 and TRBJ2-1; 8 nucleotides line up with TRBD1. Trimming cost V 4 bases and J 3 bases; bases outside gene matches: 11. CDR3 size: 16 residues. Germline V gene sequence: CDR1 SQVTM, CDR2 ANQGSEA. Written as DNA, the CDR3 is TGCAGCGTTGGGGCCTCGCCAGGGGGCATCTACAATGAGCAGTTCTTC. This sequence encodes CSVGASPGGIYNEQFF.

In this sample, this clone turned up many times. The chain links TRBV2 to TRBJ2-7; 7 nucleotides agree with TRBD1. Germline values: CDR1 SNHLY, CDR2 FYNNEI. The ends lost 10 bases at V and 2 bases at J; junction bases unmatched: 11. This CDR3 comprises 14 residues. The CDR3 reads CATRPRDSPYEQYF. DNA of the CDR3: TGTGCCACAAGACCCCGGGACAGCCCCTACGAGCAGTACTTC.

This sequence joins TRBV4-1 and TRBJ2-7; possible D gene TRBD2, 6 bases. The V gene lost 3 bases and the J gene lost 0 bases, with 15 bases spanning the gap. CDR1 and CDR2 from the germline V gene are MGHRA and YSYEKL. The CDR3 totals 16 residues. CDR3 in amino acids: CASSHDLAPSSYEQYF. CDR3 DNA: TGCGCCAGCAGCCATGATCTAGCGCCAAGCTCCTACGAGCAGTACTTC.

The chain couples TRBV27 to TRBJ2-3; 12 bases fit TRBD2. The junction had 8 bases not matched to a gene; V was cut back by 5 bases and J by 2 bases. Germline CDR1 and CDR2: MNHEY and SMNVEV (reference sequence). The CDR3 runs to 17 residues. This CDR3 is CASSIMTSGGPTDTQYF. CDR3 DNA sequence: TGTGCCAGCAGTATTATGACTAGCGGGGGACCCACAGATACGCAGTATTTT.

The chain is built from TRBV27 and TRBJ1-6; D may be TRBD1 (5 bases). Trimming took 6 bases from V and 8 from J, leaving 14 bases between them. Looked up from germline, CDR1 is MNHEY and CDR2 is SMNVEV (reference sequence). The CDR3 covers 14 residues. The CDR3 sequence is CASRWGGSYSPLHF. DNA of the CDR3: TGTGCCAGCAGGTGGGGGGGTTCTTATTCACCCCTCCACTTT.

The chain recombines TRBV7-3 with TRBJ2-1, with D possibly matching TRBD2 (6 bases). V shed 3 bases and J shed 8 bases, with 11 bases lying between them. The CDR3 has 13 amino acids. The germline V gene encodes CDR1 SGHTA and CDR2 FQGTGA. The CDR3 DNA sequence: TGTGCCAGCAGCTTCCTTCGGGGGTATGAGCAGTTCTTC. Its protein is CASSFLRGYEQFF.

The chain recombines TRBV9 with TRBJ2-3, with 11 bases fitting TRBD2. J gave up 4 bases and V 3 bases, and 7 bases lay outside the gene matches. CDR1 SGDLS and CDR2 YYNGEE come from the germline V gene. This CDR3 has 16 amino acids. The CDR3 bases are TGTGCCAGCAGCGCCGACCTAGCGGGAGGCCCAGATACGCAGTATTTT. Translating gives CASSADLAGGPDTQYF.

This clone has just a few counts. Within the sample, other DNA sequences also encode this same CDR3. The chain employs TRBV9 and TRBJ1-2, with 11 bases aligning to TRBD1. The ends lost 3 bases at V and 7 bases at J; junction bases unmatched: 5. CDR1 is SGDLS and CDR2 is YYNGEE in the germline V gene. The CDR3 has 14 residues. The CDR3 DNA sequence: TGTGCCAGCAGCGCAGGACAGGGGGCCATTGGCTACACCTTC. Residues: CASSAGQGAIGYTF.

V is TRBV19 and J is TRBJ2-3; TRBD2 matches at 8 bases. V dropped 3 bases and J dropped 6; count of bases not matched to a gene: 8. The CDR3 runs 15 residues. Per germline, CDR1 LNHDA and CDR2 SQIVND (reference sequence). Here the CDR3 DNA reads TGTGCCAGTAGTATCCCGGGACTAGGGTGGGATACGCAGTATTTT. It specifies CASSIPGLGWDTQYF.

This clone was seen once. CDR3 in DNA: TGTGCCAGCTCACCACCGATCGCAGGATCTAACTATGGCTACACCTTC. Its protein product is CASSPPIAGSNYGYTF. This rearrangement joins TRBV18 to TRBJ1-2, with D unresolved. Germline V lookup: CDR1 KGHSH, CDR2 LQKENI. CDR3 length: 16 amino acids. Deletions cut 0 bases from V and 0 bases from J, with 11 bases between.

The rearrangement joins TRBV3-1 (or the pseudogene TRBV3-2) to TRBJ2-1; 10 bases are a match to TRBD2. The CDR3 spans 15 residues. Germline V lookup: CDR1 LGHDT, CDR2 YNNKEL (reference sequence). V dropped 1 base and J dropped 5; count of bases not matched to a gene: 2. The DNA of the CDR3 is TGTGCCAGCAGCCAAGTCACTAGCGGGGACAATGAGCAGTTCTTC. Its protein is CASSQVTSGDNEQFF.

The rearrangement links TRBV5-1 to TRBJ1-1, with D perhaps matching TRBD1 (6 bases). The germline V gene has CDR1 SGHRS and CDR2 YFSETQ. This CDR3 is built from 16 residues. V was cut by 4 bases and J by 1 base, with 17 bases left in between. Here the CDR3 DNA reads TGCGCCAGCAGCGGGTTTTGGGACAACGGGAACACTGAAGCTTTCTTT. It translates to CASSGFWDNGNTEAFF.

The rearrangement links TRBV4-1 to TRBJ2-7; TRBD1 matches at 10 bases. The V gene end was trimmed by 4 bases and the J gene end by 3 bases; junction bases not matched to a gene: 6. CDR3 size: 15 residues. Looked up from germline, CDR1 is MGHRA and CDR2 is YSYEKL. The CDR3 coding sequence is TGCGCCAGCAGCCTCGGACAGGGGGACTTCTACGAGCAGTACTTC. Its translation is CASSLGQGDFYEQYF.

The chain links TRBV4-1 to TRBJ1-2; unclear D gene. V lost 3 bases, J lost 0 bases, and 11 bases lay in between. Germline assignment: CDR1 MGHRA and CDR2 YSYEKL. This CDR3 has 15 residues. The CDR3, as DNA: TGCGCCAGCAGCCAGCCAGAGGGAGCTAACTATGGCTACACCTTC. Protein sequence: CASSQPEGANYGYTF.

Only one count was recorded for this clone. The genes are TRBV6-5 and TRBJ1-6; TRBD1 is a possible D gene (6 bases). The CDR3 is 14 residues long. CDR1 and CDR2 (germline): MNHEY, SVGAGI. The V and J ends lost 5 bases and 5 bases respectively, with 10 bases between them. The DNA for the CDR3 is TGTGCCAGCAGTAGGACAGCTAATAATTCACCCCTCCACTTT. It specifies CASSRTANNSPLHF.

The chain has TRBV4-2 and TRBJ2-2; 11 positions agree with TRBD1. Germline lookup yields CDR1 LGHNA and CDR2 YNFKEQ. V shed 3 bases and J 4 bases; nucleotides not matched to a gene: 7. The CDR3 has 17 amino acids. CDR3 sequence reads: CASSQLPGQGGTGELFF. As DNA, the CDR3 is TGTGCCAGCAGCCAGTTACCGGGACAGGGGGGCACCGGGGAGCTGTTTTTT.

The chain carries TRBV7-2 and TRBJ1-3; D may be TRBD1 (6 bases). The CDR3 contains 15 residues. The germline V gene encodes CDR1 SGHTA and CDR2 FQGNSA. Trimming removed 5 bases from V and 0 bases from J, with 11 bases in between. CDR3 DNA sequence: TGTGCCAGCAGCCCAGGACAGAGCTCTGGAAACACCATATATTTT. Translating it yields CASSPGQSSGNTIYF.

The chain couples TRBV19 to TRBJ2-3, with 8 bases that match TRBD2. The trim removed 1 base at V and 6 bases at J, leaving 3 bases unmatched. This CDR3 contains 14 residues. The germline V gene has CDR1 LNHDA and CDR2 SQIVND (reference sequence). The CDR3 nucleotides read TGTGCCAGTAGTATAGTCCCTAGCGGGGATACGCAGTATTTT. Amino acid sequence: CASSIVPSGDTQYF.

J is TRBJ2-3 and V is TRBV7-9; 8 bases match TRBD1. Germline V lookup: CDR1 SEHNR, CDR2 FQNEAQ (reference sequence). The CDR3 totals 13 residues. Trimming cost V 5 bases and J 9 bases; bases outside gene matches: 7. In nucleotides, the CDR3 is TGTGCCAGCAGCCGCCCTGACAGGGGCACGCAGTATTTT. Translating it yields CASSRPDRGTQYF.

This clone was recorded a few times. The chain uses TRBV18 and TRBJ1-1, with D possibly TRBD1 on 6 matching bases. The CDR3 extends over 13 amino acids. CDR1 and CDR2 from the germline V gene are KGHSH and LQKENI. The V and J ends lost 5 bases and 1 base respectively, with 8 bases between them. CDR3 DNA sequence: TGTGCCAGCTCAGGGGACAAGAACACTGAAGCTTTCTTT. Translated, it gives CASSGDKNTEAFF.

DNA of the CDR3: TGTGCCAGCAGCCGAGGGGGGACAGTCCTAGGAAATGAGCAGTTCTTC. Its protein product is CASSRGGTVLGNEQFF. The chain carries TRBV2 and TRBJ2-1; possibly TRBD1 for D (7 bases). Germline CDR1 is SNHLY and CDR2 is FYNNEI. Trimming cost V 6 bases and J 7 bases, with 22 bases left between them. This CDR3 is built from 16 residues.

The chain uses TRBV5-1 and TRBJ2-1; D may be TRBD1 (6 bases). This CDR3 comprises 15 residues. The ends were cut back, 6 bases at V and 2 bases at J, with 15 bases in the middle. Per the germline V gene, CDR1 is SGHRS and CDR2 is YFSETQ. The CDR3 loop reads CASTKPQGTYNEQFF. The CDR3, as DNA: TGCGCCAGCACCAAGCCACAGGGTACCTACAATGAGCAGTTCTTC.

The gene calls are TRBV5-6 and TRBJ1-2; 10 bases agree with TRBD1. Germline CDR1 SGHDT, CDR2 YYEEEE. The CDR3 has 16 amino acids. J lost 1 base, V lost 2 bases, and 5 bases had no gene match. CDR3 bases: TGTGCCAGCAGCTTCTACCGGGACAGGGGTAACTATGGCTACACCTTC. Encoded protein: CASSFYRDRGNYGYTF.

The chain has TRBV18 and TRBJ1-2; no firm D call. V dropped 2 bases and J dropped 6 bases, with 10 bases sitting between them. CDR1 is KGHSH, CDR2 LQKENI, per germline. This CDR3 region has 13 residues. CDR3 DNA: TGTGCCAGCTCACCAAGACTTATAGATGGCTACACCTTC. Protein sequence: CASSPRLIDGYTF.

V usage is TRBV7-9 and J usage is TRBJ2-3; maybe TRBD2 (6 bases). Germline CDR1 reads SEHNR; CDR2 reads FQNEAQ (reference sequence). The V end lost 4 bases, the J end lost 0 bases, and 11 bases lay between the germline ends. This CDR3 contains 15 residues. CDR3 DNA sequence: TGTGCCAGCAGCTCTAAGGAGGGTAGCACAGATACGCAGTATTTT. Translation gives CASSSKEGSTDTQYF.

This clone was recorded only once. The chain employs TRBV4-3 and TRBJ2-3; D perhaps matches TRBD2 (6 bases). The CDR3 has 14 amino acids. The ends were cut back, 3 bases at V and 3 bases at J, with 10 bases in the middle. Germline CDR1 is LGHNA and CDR2 is YSLEER. This CDR3 reads CASSHGLPTDTQYF. CDR3 DNA: TGCGCCAGCAGCCACGGACTACCTACAGATACGCAGTATTTT.

This clone appeared many times. The chain joins TRBV5-5 to TRBJ2-3; D gene uncertain. The CDR3 runs to 14 residues. The ends were cut back, 0 bases at V and 5 bases at J, with 10 bases in the middle. CDR1 is SGHKS, CDR2 YYEKEE, per germline (reference sequence). CDR3 coding DNA: TGTGCCAGCAGCTTGGGAAGTTTAGTAGATACGCAGTATTTT. It encodes CASSLGSLVDTQYF.

The gene calls are TRBV3-1 (or the pseudogene TRBV3-2) and TRBJ1-1, with a possible D match to TRBD1 (6 bases). The CDR3 is made up of 14 amino acids. The V gene lost 6 bases and the J gene lost 4 bases, with 15 bases spanning the gap. Germline values: CDR1 LGHDT, CDR2 YNNKEL (reference sequence). Here the CDR3 reads CASSPQGLGTEAFF. The CDR3 DNA reads TGTGCCAGCAGTCCACAGGGCCTTGGCACTGAAGCTTTCTTT.

In this sample, this clone turned up once. CDR3 DNA sequence: TGTGCCAGTAACAGGGATTGGCGGTCCACTGAGCAGTTCTTC. This gives the protein CASNRDWRSTEQFF. The rearrangement links TRBV6-5 to TRBJ2-1; tentative D call: TRBD1 (6 bases). V was pared by 9 bases and J by 9 bases, with 21 bases between. The CDR3 covers 14 residues. The V gene's germline CDR1 is MNHEY and CDR2 SVGAGI.